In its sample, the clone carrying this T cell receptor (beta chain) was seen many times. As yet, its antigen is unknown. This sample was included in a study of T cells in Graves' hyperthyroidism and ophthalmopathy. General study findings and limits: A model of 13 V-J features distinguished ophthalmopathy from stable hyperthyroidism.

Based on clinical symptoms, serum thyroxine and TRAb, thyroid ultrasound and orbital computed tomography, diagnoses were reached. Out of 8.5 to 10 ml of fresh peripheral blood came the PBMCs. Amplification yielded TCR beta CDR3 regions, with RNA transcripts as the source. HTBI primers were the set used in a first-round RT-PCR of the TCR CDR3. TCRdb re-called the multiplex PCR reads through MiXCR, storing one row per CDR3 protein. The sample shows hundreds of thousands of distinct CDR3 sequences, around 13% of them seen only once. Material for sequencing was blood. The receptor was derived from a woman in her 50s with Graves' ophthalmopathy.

The CDR3 nucleotides are TGTGCCAGCTCACCTCGACAGGGGAATTCACCCCTCCACTTT. Translation gives CASSPRQGNSPLHF. The gene calls are TRBV18 and TRBJ1-6; 8 bases are shared with TRBD1. Germline CDR1 KGHSH, CDR2 LQKENI. There are 14 residues in the CDR3. Germline trimming cut 3 bases from V and 7 bases from J; bases unmatched to any gene: 2.